The next 14 T cell receptor beta chains were all read from a single sample in a study of blood T cells in healthy people across ages. Combining a sample-barcoded 5' primer with a J-beta primer mix, a second PCR ran for roughly 7 to 12 cycles. One entry per CDR3 protein results from TCRdb running MiXCR on the 5' RACE reads. Among 2 million or so distinct CDR3 sequences listed, around half were seen once. Input material: blood. These receptors all come from a woman aged 40 to 50 in good health.

In regard to this clonotype: At one end, the junction sequence differs from germline, possibly due to a read error. The chain recombines TRBV7-9 with TRBJ1-4, with 9 bases matching TRBD1. The CDR3 length is 15 residues. CDR1 is SEHNR, CDR2 FQNEAQ, per germline (reference sequence). CDR3 residues: CASSLAATGGRGMFF. The DNA for the CDR3 is TGCGCCAGCAGCTTAGCAGCAACAGGGGGCAGAGGGATGTTTTTT.

The J gene is TRBJ2-5, the V gene TRBV6-2 or TRBV6-3; 8 nucleotides line up with TRBD2. This CDR3 spans 18 amino acids. Trimming removed 0 bases from V and 0 bases from J; junction bases left unmatched: 9. Looked up from germline, CDR1 is MNHEY and CDR2 is SVGEGT. CDR3 nucleotides: TGTGCCAGCAGTTACTCGGGGACCAAGACTAGCGACCAAGAGACCCAGTACTTC. Encoded protein: CASSYSGTKTSDQETQYF.

The genes are TRBV6-4 and TRBJ2-3; tentative D call: TRBD2 (6 bases). The germline gives CDR1 MRHNA, CDR2 SNTAGT. Trimming pared 0 bases from V and 0 bases from J, leaving 16 bases between. CDR3 length: 18 amino acids. The CDR3 DNA reads TGTGCCAGCAGTGACTCGGGTCTGGGGGGTCCAAGCACAGATACGCAGTATTTT. Translating it yields CASSDSGLGGPSTDTQYF.

This chain uses TRBV4-2 with TRBJ1-2, with TRBD1 matching over 7 bases. This CDR3 region has 15 residues. Trimming removed 4 bases from V and 5 bases from J; junction bases left unmatched: 10. Germline CDR1 LGHNA, CDR2 YNFKEQ. The CDR3 region is CASSPSSGTAYGYTF. In nucleotides, the CDR3 is TGTGCCAGCAGCCCCTCCTCCGGGACAGCTTATGGCTACACCTTC.

This rearrangement joins TRBV24-1 to TRBJ2-1; TRBD1 aligns across 10 bases. This CDR3 comprises 15 residues. Germline V gene lookup returns CDR1 KGHDR and CDR2 SFDVKD. V was clipped by 3 bases and J by 5 bases; unmatched bases: 3. CDR3 sequence reads: CATSDPGTGDNEQFF. The CDR3 DNA follows: TGTGCCACCAGTGATCCCGGGACAGGGGACAATGAGCAGTTCTTC.

V usage is TRBV7-2 and J usage is TRBJ2-1; D is ambiguous. Germline lookup yields CDR1 SGHTA and CDR2 FQGNSA. Trimming removed 4 bases from V and 13 bases from J, with 11 bases in between. This CDR3 has 11 residues. This CDR3 reads CASSSLETQFF. In DNA form, the CDR3 reads TGTGCCAGCAGCTCTCTGGAGACCCAGTTCTTC. Filled out from reference TRBV7-2 and TRBJ2-1, the complete variable domain reads GAGVSQSPSNKVTEKGKDVELRCDPISGHTALYWYRQSLGQGLEFLIYFQGNSAPDKSGLPSDRFSAERTGGSVSTLTIQRTQQEDSAVYLCASSSLETQFFGPGTRLTVL.

This chain uses TRBV6-5 with TRBJ2-3, with D perhaps assigned TRBD1 or TRBD2 (6 bases each). Germline CDR1 reads MNHEY; CDR2 reads SVGAGI. Between the trimmed V and J ends, which lost 8 bases and 5 bases, there was a span of 14 bases. The length of the CDR3 is 13 residues. The CDR3 reads CASRLGGLDTQYF. The CDR3 DNA reads TGTGCCAGCCGACTGGGGGGCCTAGATACGCAGTATTTT.

The chain combines TRBV4-2 with TRBJ2-6; no reliable D call. Germline values: CDR1 LGHNA, CDR2 YNFKEQ. Trimming cost V 0 bases and J 0 bases, with 9 bases left between them. This CDR3 has 17 amino acids. The CDR3 protein is CASSQDFADSGANVLTF. The DNA of the CDR3 is TGTGCCAGCAGCCAAGATTTCGCGGACTCTGGGGCCAACGTCCTGACTTTC.

The chain combines TRBV5-1 with TRBJ2-7, with D perhaps matching TRBD1 (5 bases). CDR1 SGHRS and CDR2 YFSETQ come from the germline V gene. Deletions cut 4 bases from V and 2 bases from J, with 16 bases between. This CDR3 region has 15 residues. The CDR3 region is CASSPAGRDPYEQYF. The CDR3 region has the DNA TGCGCCAGCAGCCCGGCAGGCAGGGATCCCTACGAGCAGTACTTC. Filled out from reference TRBV5-1 and TRBJ2-7, the complete variable domain reads KAGVTQTPRYLIKTRGQQVTLSCSPISGHRSVSWYQQTPGQGLQFLFEYFSETQRNKGNFPGRFSGRQFSNSRSEMNVSTLELGDSALYLCASSPAGRDPYEQYFGPGTRLTVT.

This clonotype was observed a handful of times. The chain employs TRBV11-1 and TRBJ1-2, with D uncertain. V was clipped by 0 bases and J by 0 bases, with 5 bases between them. The CDR3 has 14 amino acids. CDR1 is SGHAT, CDR2 FQDESV, per germline (reference sequence). CDR3 sequence reads: CASSLASTNYGYTF. For the CDR3, the DNA is TGTGCCAGCAGCTTAGCCAGCACTAACTATGGCTACACCTTC.

This chain joins TRBV6-2 or TRBV6-3 and TRBJ2-1, with 7 positions matching TRBD2. CDR1 MNHEY and CDR2 SVGEGT come from the germline V gene. The CDR3 consists of 17 residues. Trimming at V came to 0 bases and at J to 5 bases, leaving 10 bases not matched to a gene. This CDR3 reads CASSYSLGPRGDNEQFF. The CDR3 region has the DNA TGTGCCAGCAGTTACTCCTTGGGGCCCCGGGGGGACAATGAGCAGTTCTTC.

The sample holds a few counts of this clonotype. V gene TRBV6-1 combines with J gene TRBJ2-6; no clear D gene. CDR3 length equals 16 residues. Germline CDR1 MNHNS, CDR2 SASEGT. V lost 7 bases, J lost 0 bases, and 13 bases lay in between. The CDR3 nucleotides read TGTGCCAGCATAACCAGCCTCGACTCTGGGGCCAACGTCCTGACTTTC. Its translation: CASITSLDSGANVLTF.

This clonotype was recorded a few times. V is TRBV11-2 and J is TRBJ1-2, with D uncertain. CDR3 length: 11 residues. Trimming took 6 bases from V and 8 from J, leaving 10 bases between them. The germline gives CDR1 SGHAT, CDR2 FQNNGV. The CDR3 nucleotides are TGTGCCAGCAGGCTCGGTTGGGGCTACACCTTC. Translated, it gives CASRLGWGYTF.

Points on this clonotype: One end of the junction varies from germline; a read error may be responsible. The DNA for the CDR3 is TGTGCCGGCAGTTATCAAACTAGGGGCGGCAATGAACAGTTCTTC. It is translated as CAGSYQTRGGNEQFF. The gene calls are TRBV6-2 or TRBV6-3 and TRBJ2-1; tentatively, D is TRBD1 or TRBD2 (5 bases each). The CDR3 consists of 15 residues. Germline assignment: CDR1 MNHEY and CDR2 SVGEGT.